This T cell receptor (beta chain) was obtained from a study of cytomegalovirus exposure and HLA in healthy donors. Looking at the study overall: From donors who were HLA-typed, an early data release held 70 million to 90 million unique TCRs.

V shed 6 bases and J 1 base; nucleotides not matched to a gene: 20. Germline CDR1 and CDR2: SQVTM and ANQGSEA. This CDR3 comprises 18 residues. Study-wide points: Later analysis indicated greater clonal expansion among HLA-associated TCR beta chains than among equally common other chains.

It was healthy bone marrow donors who served as donors. Researchers ran the PCR with 60 Vbeta and 13 Jbeta primers. TCRdb's copy holds only in-frame clones and misses some; the assay was immunoSEQ multiplex PCR. The table lists approximately 150,000 clones, roughly 80% of them singletons. A note on this clone: Its antigen is unidentified.

This TCR was sampled from a man in his fifties or sixties in good health and CMV-seropositive. V and J are TRBV29-1 and TRBJ2-7, with TRBD2 identical over 8 bases. Sequencing was carried out using PBMCs. The CDR3: CSVAVPDTLLAGSYEQYF. The CDR3 DNA is TGCAGCGTCGCTGTACCGGACACCTTATTAGCGGGATCCTACGAGCAGTACTTC.